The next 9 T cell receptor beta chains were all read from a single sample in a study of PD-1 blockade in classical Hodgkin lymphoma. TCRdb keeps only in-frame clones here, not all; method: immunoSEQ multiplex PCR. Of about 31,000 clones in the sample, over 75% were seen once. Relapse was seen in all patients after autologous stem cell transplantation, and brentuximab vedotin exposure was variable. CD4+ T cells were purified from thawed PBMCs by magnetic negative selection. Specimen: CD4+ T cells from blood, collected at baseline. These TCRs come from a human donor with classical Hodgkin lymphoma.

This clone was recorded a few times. The CDR3 sequence is CASSDSTSRGKGGYTF. CDR3 nucleotides: TGTGCCAGCAGTGACTCCACAAGCAGGGGTAAAGGTGGCTACACCTTC. The chain recombines TRBV6-4 with TRBJ1-2; the D gene is possibly TRBD1 (6 bases). Germline values: CDR1 MRHNA, CDR2 SNTAGT. Between the trimmed V and J ends, which lost 0 bases and 7 bases, there was a span of 18 bases. This CDR3 has 16 residues.

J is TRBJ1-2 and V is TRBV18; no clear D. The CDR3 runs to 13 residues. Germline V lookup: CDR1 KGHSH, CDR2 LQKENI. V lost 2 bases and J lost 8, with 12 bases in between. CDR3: CASSPYTPFGYTF. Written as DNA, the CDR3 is TGTGCCAGCTCACCATACACCCCTTTCGGCTACACCTTC.

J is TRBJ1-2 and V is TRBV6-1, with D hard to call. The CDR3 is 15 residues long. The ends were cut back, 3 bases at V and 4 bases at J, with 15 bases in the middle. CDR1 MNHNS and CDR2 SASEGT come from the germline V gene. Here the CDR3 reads CASSDGVVNRYGYTF. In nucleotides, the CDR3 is TGTGCCAGCAGTGATGGAGTGGTCAATCGCTATGGCTACACCTTC.

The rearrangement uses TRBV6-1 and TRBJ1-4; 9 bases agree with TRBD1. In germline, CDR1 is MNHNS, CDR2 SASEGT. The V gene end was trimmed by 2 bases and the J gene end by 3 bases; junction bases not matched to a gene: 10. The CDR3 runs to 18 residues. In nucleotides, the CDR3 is TGTGCCAGCAGTGAAAGAGGGACAGGGAGGGGGGCTAATGAAAAACTGTTTTTT. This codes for CASSERGTGRGANEKLFF.

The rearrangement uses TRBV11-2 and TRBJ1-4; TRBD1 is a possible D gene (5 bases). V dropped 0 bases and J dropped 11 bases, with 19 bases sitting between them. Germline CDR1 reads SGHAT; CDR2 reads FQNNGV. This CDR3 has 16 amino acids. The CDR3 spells CASSLDPGAARGKLFF. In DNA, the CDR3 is TGTGCCAGCAGCTTAGACCCTGGGGCGGCAAGAGGGAAACTGTTTTTT.

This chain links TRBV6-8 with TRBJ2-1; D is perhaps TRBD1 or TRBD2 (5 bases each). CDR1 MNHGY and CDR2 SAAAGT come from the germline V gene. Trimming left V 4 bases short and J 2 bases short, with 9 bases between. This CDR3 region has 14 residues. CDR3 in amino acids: CASSLGDPYNEQFF. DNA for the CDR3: TGTGCCAGCAGTTTGGGGGACCCCTACAATGAGCAGTTCTTC.

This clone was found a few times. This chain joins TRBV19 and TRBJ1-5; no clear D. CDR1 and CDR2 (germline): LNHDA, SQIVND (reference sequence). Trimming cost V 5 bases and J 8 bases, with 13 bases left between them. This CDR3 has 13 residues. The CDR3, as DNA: TGTGCCAGTAGTCTCGCAAGTGTCGAGCCCCAGCATTTT. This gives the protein CASSLASVEPQHF.

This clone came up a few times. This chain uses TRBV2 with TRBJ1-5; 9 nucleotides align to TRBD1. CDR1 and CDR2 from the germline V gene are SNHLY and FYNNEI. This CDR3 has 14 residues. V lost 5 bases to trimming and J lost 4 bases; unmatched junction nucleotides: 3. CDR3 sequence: CASSLGQGNQPQHF. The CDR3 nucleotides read TGTGCCAGCAGTTTAGGACAGGGGAATCAGCCCCAGCATTTT.

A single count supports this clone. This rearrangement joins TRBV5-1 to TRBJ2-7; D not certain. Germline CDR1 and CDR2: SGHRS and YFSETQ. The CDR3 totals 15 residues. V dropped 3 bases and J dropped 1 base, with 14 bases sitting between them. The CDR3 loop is CASSWERTPSYEQYF. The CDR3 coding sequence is TGCGCCAGCAGCTGGGAACGGACCCCTTCCTACGAGCAGTACTTC.